The rows below give T cell receptor beta chains drawn from one sample of a study of blood T cell repertoires in COVID-19. Sequenced by immunoSEQ multiplex PCR; TCRdb stores in-frame clones only, minus some. The sample yields tens of thousands of clones, 70% to 75% seen once. What was sequenced was peripheral blood. The receptor set was obtained from a man in his fifties with active or convalescent COVID-19. The CDR3 runs from the conserved cysteine through the conserved F or W. D genes are given only for firm matches. Size is omitted from some rows. Given values are once, few, many or a class for expanded clones.

J: TRBJ1-1
V: TRBV5-6
D: NA
size: NA
CDR3: CASSLFSNTEAFF
DNA: TGTGCCAGCAGCTTGTTCTCGAACACTGAAGCTTTCTTT

J: TRBJ2-1
V: TRBV6-2/TRBV6-3
D: TRBD1
size: NA
CDR3: CASSYSPPTGIYNEQFF
DNA: TGTGCCAGCAGTTACTCGCCCCCGACAGGGATCTACAATGAGCAGTTCTTC

J: TRBJ2-3
V: TRBV6-6
D: NA
size: NA
CDR3: CASSYGGSSGTDTQYF
DNA: TGTGCCAGCAGTTACGGGGGCTCCTCTGGCACAGATACGCAGTATTTT

J: TRBJ2-5
V: TRBV14
D: TRBD1
size: NA
CDR3: CASSLRTGPGETQYF
DNA: TGTGCCAGCAGCCTCCGGACAGGACCCGGGGAGACCCAGTACTTC

J: TRBJ2-1
V: TRBV3-1/TRBV3-2
D: NA
size: NA
CDR3: CASSQDPREENEQFF
DNA: TGTGCCAGCAGCCAAGACCCCAGGGAAGAGAATGAGCAGTTCTTC

J: TRBJ1-1
V: TRBV6-5
D: NA
size: NA
CDR3: CASSYLRYTEAFF
DNA: TGTGCCAGCAGTTATCTCAGGTACACTGAAGCTTTCTTT

J: TRBJ2-7
V: TRBV7-9
D: TRBD1
size: few
CDR3: CASSPDGTAVYEQYF
DNA: TGTGCCAGCAGCCCCGACGGGACAGCTGTTTACGAGCAGTACTTC

J: TRBJ1-5
V: TRBV2
D: NA
size: NA
CDR3: CASSGAGFNQPQHF
DNA: TGTGCCAGCAGTGGGGCGGGATTCAATCAGCCCCAGCATTTT

J: TRBJ1-2
V: TRBV24-1
D: NA
size: once
CDR3: CATSDSGPGEWSYTF
DNA: TGTGCCACCAGTGATTCAGGTCCAGGGGAGTGGAGCTACACCTTC

J: TRBJ1-1
V: TRBV19
D: NA
size: few
CDR3: CASSIDKGLRNTEAFF
DNA: TGTGCCAGTAGTATAGATAAGGGGCTACGGAACACTGAAGCTTTCTTT

J: TRBJ2-3
V: TRBV19
D: NA
size: once
CDR3: CASSIQGVDTQYF
DNA: TGTGCCAGTAGTATCCAGGGTGTAGATACGCAGTATTTT

J: TRBJ1-2
V: TRBV30
D: NA
size: NA
CDR3: CAWSDHRVSRYTF
DNA: TGTGCCTGGAGCGACCACCGGGTTTCGCGCTACACCTTC

J: TRBJ1-5
V: TRBV28
D: NA
size: NA
CDR3: CASSRPGLVQPQHF
DNA: TGTGCCAGCAGTCGGCCAGGACTGGTTCAGCCCCAGCATTTT

J: TRBJ1-2
V: TRBV7-3
D: NA
size: NA
CDR3: CASSLGGTSSNYGYTF
DNA: TGTGCCAGCAGCCTAGGCGGCACAAGTTCTAACTATGGCTACACCTTC

J: TRBJ1-1
V: TRBV28
D: NA
size: NA
CDR3: CATRGVMNTEAFF
DNA: TGTGCCACCCGCGGGGTAATGAACACTGAAGCTTTCTTT

J: TRBJ1-6
V: TRBV4-1
D: TRBD1
size: few
CDR3: CASSQGGQGDSPLHF
DNA: TGCGCCAGCAGCCAAGGGGGACAGGGGGATTCACCCCTCCACTTT

J: TRBJ1-3
V: TRBV7-9
D: NA
size: few
CDR3: CASSLTGSGNTIYF
DNA: TGTGCCAGCAGCTTGACAGGCTCTGGAAACACCATATATTTT

J: TRBJ2-3
V: TRBV27
D: NA
size: NA
CDR3: CASSSSLRDSFRGVDTQYF
DNA: TGTGCCAGCAGTTCCTCCCTCCGGGACTCCTTTCGAGGCGTGGATACGCAGTATTTT

J: TRBJ2-7
V: TRBV9
D: NA
size: NA
CDR3: CASSVSPGTDGEQYF
DNA: TGTGCCAGCAGCGTATCCCCCGGGACTGACGGCGAGCAGTACTTC

J: TRBJ1-2
V: TRBV5-1
D: NA
size: NA
CDR3: CASSLGSGGGYTF
DNA: TGCGCCAGCAGCCTGGGCTCGGGAGGGGGCTACACCTTC

J: TRBJ1-1
V: TRBV2
D: NA
size: NA
CDR3: CASRQGEENEAFF
DNA: TGTGCCAGCAGGCAGGGTGAGGAAAATGAAGCTTTCTTT

J: TRBJ1-5
V: TRBV6-2/TRBV6-3
D: NA
size: many
CDR3: CASSYSILGQRNQPQHF
DNA: TGTGCCAGCAGTTACTCGATTTTAGGACAGCGAAATCAGCCCCAGCATTTT

J: TRBJ2-7
V: TRBV5-4
D: NA
size: NA
CDR3: CASSSSEGYEQYF
DNA: TGTGCCAGCAGCTCGTCGGAGGGCTACGAGCAGTACTTC

J: TRBJ1-1
V: TRBV9
D: NA
size: NA
CDR3: CASSATGSPPWSTEAFF
DNA: TGTGCCAGCAGCGCAACAGGGTCCCCCCCTTGGAGCACTGAAGCTTTCTTT

J: TRBJ2-7
V: TRBV7-9
D: NA
size: many
CDR3: CASSRGYTSYEQYF
DNA: TGTGCCAGCAGCCGAGGGTACACCTCCTACGAGCAGTACTTC

J: TRBJ1-3
V: TRBV9
D: TRBD1
size: NA
CDR3: CASSLDRGAGTIYF
DNA: TGTGCCAGCAGCTTGGACAGGGGAGCAGGGACCATATATTTT

J: TRBJ1-5
V: TRBV2
D: NA
size: NA
CDR3: CASRGLGLNQPQHF
DNA: TGTGCCAGCCGGGGTCTGGGACTGAATCAGCCCCAGCATTTT

J: TRBJ2-2
V: TRBV3-1/TRBV3-2
D: NA
size: NA
CDR3: CASSQDGGAYTGELFF
DNA: TGTGCCAGCAGCCAAGATGGGGGGGCGTACACCGGGGAGCTGTTTTTT

J: TRBJ1-2
V: TRBV6-6
D: TRBD1
size: NA
CDR3: CATTTGRHYGYTF
DNA: TGTGCCACTACGACAGGGAGGCACTATGGCTACACCTTC

J: TRBJ1-2
V: TRBV4-1
D: NA
size: NA
CDR3: CASSQDVTDPNYGYTF
DNA: TGCGCCAGCAGCCAAGATGTAACAGACCCTAACTATGGCTACACCTTC

J: TRBJ1-1
V: TRBV7-2
D: NA
size: few
CDR3: CASSRMGSNTEAFF
DNA: TGTGCCAGCAGCCGCATGGGCTCCAACACTGAAGCTTTCTTT

J: TRBJ2-4
V: TRBV11-2
D: NA
size: many
CDR3: CASSFGGLMVAKNIQYF
DNA: TGTGCCAGCAGCTTTGGGGGCCTTATGGTGGCCAAAAACATTCAGTACTTC

J: TRBJ1-2
V: TRBV2
D: NA
size: medium-sized
CDR3: CASTFSSGGGDGYTF
DNA: TGTGCCAGCACTTTTTCTTCTGGGGGCGGAGATGGCTACACCTTC

J: TRBJ1-2
V: TRBV11-2
D: TRBD1
size: NA
CDR3: CASSLGLLGQGDGYTF
DNA: TGTGCCAGCAGCTTAGGTCTCCTAGGACAGGGGGATGGCTACACCTTC

J: TRBJ2-5
V: TRBV3-1/TRBV3-2
D: NA
size: NA
CDR3: CASSQDTTGETQYF
DNA: TGTGCCAGCAGCCAAGACACCACTGGAGAGACCCAGTACTTC

J: TRBJ2-1
V: TRBV3-1/TRBV3-2
D: TRBD2
size: once
CDR3: CASSHGRTSGGLLEQFF
DNA: TGTGCCAGCAGCCACGGACGTACTAGCGGGGGGCTCCTTGAGCAGTTCTTC

J: TRBJ2-7
V: TRBV4-3
D: NA
size: NA
CDR3: CASSQATQGPYEQYF
DNA: TGCGCCAGCAGCCAAGCGACACAGGGACCCTACGAGCAGTACTTC

J: TRBJ2-3
V: TRBV1
D: NA
size: NA
CDR3: CTSSLLAGRYGTDTQYF
DNA: TGCACCAGCTCGCTACTAGCGGGAAGGTACGGCACAGATACGCAGTATTTT

J: TRBJ1-6
V: TRBV30
D: NA
size: NA
CDR3: CAWSVNSPLHF
DNA: TGTGCCTGGAGCGTGAATTCACCCCTCCACTTT

J: TRBJ2-5
V: TRBV6-5
D: TRBD2
size: NA
CDR3: CASSYRGLAGTQYF
DNA: TGTGCCAGCAGTTACCGGGGACTAGCGGGGACCCAGTACTTC

J: TRBJ1-3
V: TRBV6-1
D: NA
size: NA
CDR3: CASSEYSTQGRGNTIYF
DNA: TGTGCCAGCAGTGAATACTCTACGCAGGGAAGGGGAAACACCATATATTTT

J: TRBJ2-3
V: TRBV7-3
D: NA
size: NA
CDR3: CASSLNRRPDTQYF
DNA: TGTGCCAGCAGCTTAAATCGGAGGCCAGATACGCAGTATTTT

J: TRBJ1-3
V: TRBV3-1/TRBV3-2
D: NA
size: NA
CDR3: CASSQEFYRVGSGGKGNTIYF
DNA: TGTGCCAGCAGCCAAGAATTTTACAGGGTAGGCTCCGGGGGGAAAGGAAACACCATATATTTT

J: TRBJ1-4
V: TRBV30
D: NA
size: NA
CDR3: CAWSDPRTALNEKLFF
DNA: TGTGCCTGGAGCGACCCTAGGACAGCCCTTAATGAAAAACTGTTTTTT

J: TRBJ1-5
V: TRBV5-6
D: NA
size: NA
CDR3: CASSPLGEEVQPQHF
DNA: TGTGCCAGCAGCCCCCTCGGGGAAGAAGTTCAGCCCCAGCATTTT

J: TRBJ2-3
V: TRBV12-3/TRBV12-4
D: NA
size: NA
CDR3: CASSLVGPDTQYF
DNA: TGTGCCAGCAGTTTAGTTGGCCCAGATACGCAGTATTTT

J: TRBJ1-2
V: TRBV4-3
D: TRBD1
size: NA
CDR3: CASSHDSGKGQGLNYGYTF
DNA: TGCGCCAGCAGCCACGATTCCGGAAAAGGACAGGGTTTAAATTATGGCTACACCTTC

J: TRBJ1-3
V: TRBV6-1
D: TRBD1
size: NA
CDR3: CASSESGQGAYTIYF
DNA: TGTGCCAGCAGTGAATCGGGACAGGGGGCATACACCATATATTTT

J: TRBJ2-1
V: TRBV7-3
D: NA
size: NA
CDR3: CASSVRDTSTYNEQFF
DNA: TGTGCCAGCAGCGTCCGGGACACCTCTACCTACAATGAGCAGTTCTTC

J: TRBJ2-2
V: TRBV11-2
D: NA
size: NA
CDR3: CASSTEPTTGRTGELFF
DNA: TGTGCCAGCAGCACAGAGCCCACGACAGGGAGGACCGGGGAGCTGTTTTTT

J: TRBJ2-3
V: TRBV4-3
D: NA
size: NA
CDR3: CASSLSGVSTDTQYF
DNA: TGCGCCAGCAGCCTATCCGGGGTTAGCACAGATACGCAGTATTTT

J: TRBJ2-1
V: TRBV19
D: TRBD2
size: NA
CDR3: CASSPRTSGGPVLHNEQFF
DNA: TGTGCCAGTAGTCCCCGGACTAGCGGGGGGCCAGTTCTTCACAATGAGCAGTTCTTC

J: TRBJ1-5
V: TRBV2
D: NA
size: NA
CDR3: CASSYTREAAGQPQHF
DNA: TGTGCCAGCAGTTACACGCGTGAGGCAGCGGGTCAGCCCCAGCATTTT

J: TRBJ1-1
V: TRBV3-1/TRBV3-2
D: NA
size: NA
CDR3: CASSQQGLWAEAFF
DNA: TGTGCCAGCAGCCAACAGGGGCTGTGGGCTGAAGCTTTCTTT